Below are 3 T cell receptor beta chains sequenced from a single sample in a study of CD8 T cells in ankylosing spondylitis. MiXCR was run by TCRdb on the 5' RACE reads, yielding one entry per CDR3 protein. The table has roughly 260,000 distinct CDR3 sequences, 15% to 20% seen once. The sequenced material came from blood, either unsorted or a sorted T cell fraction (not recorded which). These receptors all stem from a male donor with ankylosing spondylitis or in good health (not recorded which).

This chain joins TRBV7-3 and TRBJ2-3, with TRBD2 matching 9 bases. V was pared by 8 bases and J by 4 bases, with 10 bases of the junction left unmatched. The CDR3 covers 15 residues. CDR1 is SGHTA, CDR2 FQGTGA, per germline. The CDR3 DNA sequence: TGTGCCAGCGCCTCGCGGGGGGGCCGGGCAGATACGCAGTATTTT. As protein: CASASRGGRADTQYF.

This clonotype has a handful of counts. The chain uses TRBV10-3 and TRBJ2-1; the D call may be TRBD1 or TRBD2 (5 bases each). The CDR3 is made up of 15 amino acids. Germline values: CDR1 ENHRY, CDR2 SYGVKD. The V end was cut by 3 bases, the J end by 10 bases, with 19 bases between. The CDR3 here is CAISDPGRQTREQFF. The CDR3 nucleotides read TGTGCCATCAGTGATCCGGGACGCCAAACCCGCGAGCAGTTCTTC.

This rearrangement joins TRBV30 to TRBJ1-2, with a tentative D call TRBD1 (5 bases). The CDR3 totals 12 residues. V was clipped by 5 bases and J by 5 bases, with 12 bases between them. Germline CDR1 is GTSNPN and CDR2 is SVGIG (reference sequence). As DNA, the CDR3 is TGTGCCTGGTCAAAAGGGGCGTATGGCTACACCTTC. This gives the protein CAWSKGAYGYTF.